The next 28 T cell receptor beta chains were all read from a single sample in a study of T cell responses to AZD1222 COVID-19 vaccine. TCRdb's table, derived via immunoSEQ multiplex PCR, lists solely in-frame clones and lacks some. The sample records 65,000 to 95,000 clones, about 88% being singletons. The specimen was peripheral blood, collected on day 0 of AZD1222 vaccination. The source of these receptors is an adult in good health.

The chain carries TRBV9 and TRBJ2-7; maybe TRBD2 (5 bases). This CDR3 contains 14 residues. Germline lookup yields CDR1 SGDLS and CDR2 YYNGEE. V gave up 0 bases and J gave up 2 bases, with 9 bases separating them. The CDR3 is CASSVVGSTYEQYF. Here the CDR3 DNA reads TGTGCCAGCAGCGTAGTTGGGAGTACCTACGAGCAGTACTTC.

In its sample, this clone was seen a few times. The chain couples TRBV29-1 to TRBJ1-6, with D uncertain. The CDR3 spans 12 residues. V lost 6 bases and J lost 14, with 17 bases in between. Looked up from germline, CDR1 is SQVTM and CDR2 is ANQGSEA. This CDR3 is CSVATEGTALHF. As DNA, the CDR3 is TGCAGCGTCGCTACTGAGGGTACGGCCCTCCACTTT.

The rearrangement uses TRBV6-5 and TRBJ1-2; D gene uncertain. V lost 1 base and J lost 2, with 8 bases in between. The germline V gene encodes CDR1 MNHEY and CDR2 SVGAGI. There are 14 residues in the CDR3. CDR3 residues: CASSYLPRNYGYTF. The CDR3 nucleotides read TGTGCCAGCAGTTACTTGCCGAGGAACTATGGCTACACCTTC.

The V and J genes are TRBV6-5 and TRBJ1-4; D perhaps matches TRBD1 (5 bases). The CDR3 has 13 residues. The V and J ends lost 2 bases and 5 bases respectively, with 6 bases between them. Germline assignment: CDR1 MNHEY and CDR2 SVGAGI. CDR3 DNA sequence: TGTGCCAGCAGTTACGGGGGGAATGAAAAACTGTTTTTT. Encoded protein: CASSYGGNEKLFF.

This chain uses TRBV6-2 or TRBV6-3 with TRBJ1-1; 12 bases map to TRBD1. This CDR3 spans 17 amino acids. J gave up 5 bases and V 2 bases, and 9 bases lay outside the gene matches. CDR1 is MNHEY, CDR2 SVGEGT, per germline. CDR3 sequence (DNA): TGTGCCAGCAGTTACGGGGACAGGGGGCTACGGGGAACTGAAGCTTTCTTT. Its translation is CASSYGDRGLRGTEAFF.

The chain combines TRBV4-1 with TRBJ1-5; D remains unclear. The CDR3 consists of 15 residues. In germline, CDR1 is MGHRA, CDR2 YSYEKL. V was pared by 0 bases and J by 0 bases, with 6 bases between. The CDR3 protein is CASSQEGFSNQPQHF. The CDR3 region has the DNA TGCGCCAGCAGCCAAGAGGGCTTTAGCAATCAGCCCCAGCATTTT.

The genes are TRBV2 and TRBJ2-7; no reliable D call. CDR1 is SNHLY, CDR2 FYNNEI, per germline. The CDR3 runs to 13 residues. The V and J ends lost 7 bases and 0 bases respectively, with 10 bases between them. CDR3 sequence (DNA): TGTGCCAGCACTTTCCCCGACTCCTACGAGCAGTACTTC. It is translated as CASTFPDSYEQYF. The entire variable domain, with the rest obtained from reference TRBV2 and TRBJ2-7, is as follows: EPEVTQTPSHQVTQMGQEVILRCVPISNHLYFYWYRQILGQKVEFLVSFYNNEISEKSEIFDDQFSVERPDGSNFTLKIRSTKLEDSAMYFCASTFPDSYEQYFGPGTRLTVT.

This chain links TRBV6-2 or TRBV6-3 with TRBJ2-7, with D perhaps matching TRBD2 (5 bases). Germline assignment: CDR1 MNHEY and CDR2 SVGEGT. Trimming pared 5 bases from V and 0 bases from J, leaving 17 bases between. The CDR3 consists of 16 residues. Here the CDR3 DNA reads TGTGCCAGCAGTGCTTCCCGGACTGATAGCTCCTACGAGCAGTACTTC. It encodes CASSASRTDSSYEQYF.

The chain carries TRBV14 and TRBJ1-2, with D perhaps TRBD1 (6 bases). The CDR3 is 13 residues long. CDR1 and CDR2 from the germline V gene are SGHDN and FVKESK. V was trimmed by 0 bases and J by 8 bases, leaving 10 bases between them. The CDR3 DNA is TGTGCCAGCAGCCAAGAGTGGACAGAAGGCTACACCTTC. This translates into CASSQEWTEGYTF.

The rearrangement uses TRBV11-2 and TRBJ2-3; tentative D call: TRBD1 (6 bases). Germline assignment: CDR1 SGHAT and CDR2 FQNNGV. The CDR3 runs 13 residues. V dropped 5 bases and J dropped 14 bases, with 20 bases sitting between them. CDR3 residues: CASSLTDSQVPYF. CDR3 nucleotides: TGTGCCAGCAGCCTGACGGACAGTCAAGTTCCGTATTTT.

This chain links TRBV19 with TRBJ2-3; TRBD2 agrees at 9 bases. V lost 6 bases to trimming and J lost 2 bases; unmatched junction nucleotides: 3. CDR1 and CDR2 from the germline V gene are LNHDA and SQIVND (reference sequence). The CDR3 has 14 amino acids. The CDR3 sequence: CASRLAGHTDTQYF. The CDR3 DNA follows: TGTGCCAGTAGACTAGCGGGCCACACAGATACGCAGTATTTT.

With regard to this clone: The identical CDR3 is also encoded by other nucleotide sequences in the sample. The chain couples TRBV2 to TRBJ1-5; D possibly corresponds to TRBD1 (5 bases). This CDR3 contains 15 residues. V was trimmed by 6 bases and J by 2 bases, leaving 14 bases between them. The germline CDR1 and CDR2 sequences are SNHLY and FYNNEI. The CDR3 region is CASRDLGGGNQPQHF. The CDR3 coding sequence is TGTGCCAGCAGGGACCTCGGGGGGGGCAATCAGCCCCAGCATTTT.

This clone was observed once. The chain uses TRBV7-9 and TRBJ2-3; tentative D call: TRBD2 (6 bases). The CDR3 runs 13 residues. Trimming cost V 5 bases and J 3 bases, with 9 bases left between them. Germline CDR1 and CDR2: SEHNR and FQNEAQ (reference sequence). The CDR3 is CASSPGVTDTQYF. The CDR3 DNA reads as TGTGCCAGCAGCCCGGGGGTTACAGATACGCAGTATTTT.

The chain recombines TRBV6-5 with TRBJ2-1; 8 positions match TRBD2. Germline V gives CDR1 MNHEY, CDR2 SVGAGI. The CDR3 covers 14 residues. Germline trimming cut 7 bases from V and 4 bases from J; bases unmatched to any gene: 6. For the CDR3, the DNA is TGTGCCAGCAAGAGCGGGGGCCCTTACAATGAGCAGTTCTTC. Its translation: CASKSGGPYNEQFF.

The chain links TRBV18 to TRBJ2-2, with TRBD1 matching 8 bases. The CDR3 totals 15 residues. Trimming took 4 bases from V and 6 from J; bases not matched to a gene: 7. CDR1 is KGHSH and CDR2 is LQKENI in the germline V gene. The CDR3, as DNA: TGTGCCAGCTCACACGGACAGGGCTTACCCGGGGAGCTGTTTTTT. Its translation: CASSHGQGLPGELFF. The variable domain in full, completed from reference TRBV18 and TRBJ2-2, reads NAGVMQNPRHLVRRRGQEARLRCSPMKGHSHVYWYRQLPEEGLKFMVYLQKENIIDESGMPKERFSAEFPKEGPSILRIQQVVRGDSAAYFCASSHGQGLPGELFFGEGSRLTVL.

The chain is built from TRBV6-5 and TRBJ1-2, with 8 nucleotides matching TRBD1. The CDR3 spans 14 residues. V shed 5 bases, J shed 6 bases, and the junction held 8 bases outside the gene matches. The V gene's germline CDR1 is MNHEY and CDR2 SVGAGI. CDR3 sequence (DNA): TGTGCCAGCAGTCCGGATTGGACAGGGAATGGCTACACCTTC. It encodes CASSPDWTGNGYTF.

This chain links TRBV9 with TRBJ1-4; D unresolved. The V and J ends lost 0 bases and 7 bases respectively, with 7 bases between them. The CDR3 length is 13 residues. CDR1 and CDR2 (germline): SGDLS, YYNGEE. This chain's CDR3 is CASSVGQGEKLFF. In DNA form, the CDR3 reads TGTGCCAGCAGCGTAGGACAAGGTGAAAAACTGTTTTTT.

The chain joins TRBV7-9 to TRBJ2-7, with TRBD1 matching over 11 bases. Germline loops: CDR1 SEHNR, CDR2 FQNEAQ (reference sequence). After removal of 5 bases from V and 4 bases from J, the junction contained 7 bases not matched to a gene. The CDR3 consists of 15 residues. DNA of the CDR3: TGTGCCAGCAGCCCCCCGGGACAGGGGGTGTACGAGCAGTACTTC. It is translated as CASSPPGQGVYEQYF. Looking up the rest from reference TRBV7-9 and TRBJ2-7 gives the full variable domain: DTGVSQNPRHKITKRGQNVTFRCDPISEHNRLYWYRQTLGQGPEFLTYFQNEAQLEKSRLLSDRFSAERPKGSFSTLEIQRTEQGDSAMYLCASSPPGQGVYEQYFGPGTRLTVT.

The chain joins TRBV25-1 to TRBJ1-2, with a tentative D call TRBD1 (5 bases). In germline, CDR1 is MGHDK, CDR2 SYGVNS. This CDR3 region has 14 residues. V gave up 1 base and J gave up 4 bases, with 10 bases separating them. The CDR3 region is CASSESGGTYGYTF. The CDR3 coding sequence is TGTGCCAGCAGTGAATCGGGCGGGACCTATGGCTACACCTTC.

This clone was recorded only once. This rearrangement joins TRBV29-1 to TRBJ1-1; D is unclear. Germline V gene lookup returns CDR1 SQVTM and CDR2 ANQGSEA. This CDR3 region has 13 residues. V was clipped by 6 bases and J by 1 base, with 12 bases between them. Written as DNA, the CDR3 is TGCAGCGTGGCCCCGACGGGGAACACTGAAGCTTTCTTT. Translating gives CSVAPTGNTEAFF.

This clone came up once. J is TRBJ1-1 and V is TRBV3-1 (or the pseudogene TRBV3-2); TRBD1 matches at 8 bases. Unmatched junction bases numbered 5, after V lost 4 bases and J lost 1 base. CDR1 is LGHDT and CDR2 is YNNKEL in the germline V gene (reference sequence). CDR3 length: 15 amino acids. The CDR3 DNA reads TGTGCCAGCAGCCGAGACAGGGGCCCGAACACTGAAGCTTTCTTT. Translating gives CASSRDRGPNTEAFF.

Only one count was recorded for this clone. V gene TRBV6-2 or TRBV6-3 combines with J gene TRBJ1-5; the D gene is possibly TRBD1 (5 bases). The CDR3 runs to 12 residues. V lost 5 bases and J lost 6, with 8 bases in between. Germline assignment: CDR1 MNHEY and CDR2 SVGEGT. CDR3 in amino acids: CASSQGFQPQHF. CDR3 coding DNA: TGTGCCAGCAGTCAGGGATTTCAGCCCCAGCATTTT.

This clone was counted once. DNA for the CDR3: TGTGCCAGCAGCTTACTAGCGGGGGGGCTCAATGAGCAGTTCTTC. Its translation: CASSLLAGGLNEQFF. The chain is built from TRBV3-1 (or the pseudogene TRBV3-2) and TRBJ2-1, with 13 positions matching TRBD2. CDR1 and CDR2 (germline): LGHDT, YNNKEL (reference sequence). The junction had 4 bases not matched to a gene; V was cut back by 5 bases and J by 6 bases. This CDR3 is built from 15 residues.

This rearrangement joins TRBV19 to TRBJ1-6, with TRBD1 as a possible D gene (5 bases). V lost 9 bases, J lost 10 bases, and 19 bases lay in between. CDR1 and CDR2 (germline): LNHDA, SQIVND (reference sequence). This CDR3 is built from 14 residues. The chain's CDR3 is CASKEIQAWSPLHF. Here the CDR3 DNA reads TGTGCCAGCAAAGAGATACAGGCCTGGTCACCCCTCCACTTT.

This clone was seen only a few times. This rearrangement joins TRBV24-1 to TRBJ2-7; no firm D call. The CDR3 is 18 residues long. V shed 5 bases and J shed 0 bases, with 22 bases lying between them. The germline V gene has CDR1 KGHDR and CDR2 SFDVKD. CDR3 bases: TGTGCCACCAGTGGGGCTGACGCTAACCCGTCCTTCTCCTACGAGCAGTACTTC. Protein product: CATSGADANPSFSYEQYF.

This rearrangement joins TRBV11-1 to TRBJ2-2; D is perhaps TRBD1 or TRBD2 (5 bases each). V lost 5 bases, J lost 8 bases, and 18 bases lay in between. The CDR3 length is 15 residues. Germline assignment: CDR1 SGHAT and CDR2 FQDESV (reference sequence). The CDR3 DNA follows: TGTGCCAGCAGCCGTCCGGGACGGGCAATAGGGGAGCTGTTTTTT. Amino acid sequence: CASSRPGRAIGELFF.

The CDR3 here is CASRFRVNYGYTF. The CDR3 nucleotides read TGTGCCAGCAGATTTCGAGTGAACTATGGCTACACCTTC. V usage is TRBV7-2 and J usage is TRBJ1-2, with D hard to call. Germline V gives CDR1 SGHTA, CDR2 FQGNSA. V lost 6 bases, J lost 2 bases, and 10 bases lay in between. The CDR3 extends over 13 amino acids.

This chain joins TRBV6-2 or TRBV6-3 and TRBJ1-1; 8 bases align to TRBD1. Trimming took 4 bases from V and 1 from J; bases not matched to a gene: 5. The CDR3 contains 15 residues. Germline V gene data show CDR1 as MNHEY and CDR2 as SVGEGT. CDR3 in DNA: TGTGCCAGCAGTTTCCGACAGGGGCCGAACACTGAAGCTTTCTTT. This gives the protein CASSFRQGPNTEAFF.